These 10 T cell receptor beta chains were sequenced from one sample in a study of early T cells in non-severe SARS-CoV-2 infection. TCRdb reanalysed the 5' RACE reads using MiXCR and keeps one entry per CDR3 protein. The sample has 95,000 to 110,000 distinct CDR3 sequences, around 10% seen once. The sample consisted of whole blood. These receptors all come from an adult who was a healthcare worker with PCR-confirmed SARS-CoV-2 infection or an uninfected control (not recorded which).

This clonotype appeared a few times. The chain is built from TRBV5-1 and TRBJ2-5, with D hard to call. This CDR3 has 14 residues. The ends were cut back, 1 base at V and 1 base at J, with 8 bases in the middle. Germline-derived CDR1 and CDR2 are SGHRS and YFSETQ. The CDR3 sequence is CASSLRQAQETQYF. For the CDR3, the DNA is TGCGCCAGCAGCTTGCGGCAGGCCCAAGAGACCCAGTACTTC.

The chain couples TRBV4-2 to TRBJ2-7; D gene uncertain. The germline gives CDR1 LGHNA, CDR2 YNFKEQ. This CDR3 is 13 amino acids long. V was trimmed by 4 bases and J by 6 bases, leaving 13 bases between them. The DNA for the CDR3 is TGTGCCAGCAGCCCCGCCCTCACCTCCGAGCAGTACTTC. Amino acid sequence: CASSPALTSEQYF.

This clonotype was seen more than once but under ten times. The genes are TRBV11-2 and TRBJ2-7; D remains ambiguous. Germline CDR1 reads SGHAT; CDR2 reads FQNNGV. The CDR3 is 15 residues long. V shed 0 bases and J shed 3 bases, with 12 bases lying between them. The CDR3 loop is CASSLEDPPNYEQYF. Written as DNA, the CDR3 is TGTGCCAGCAGCTTAGAAGACCCGCCCAACTACGAGCAGTACTTC.

At least ten counts were recorded for this clonotype. The rearrangement joins TRBV7-2 to TRBJ2-3; D remains ambiguous. V shed 5 bases and J shed 3 bases, with 9 bases lying between them. This CDR3 is 13 amino acids long. Per the germline V gene, CDR1 is SGHTA and CDR2 is FQGNSA. The CDR3 bases are TGTGCCAGCAGCCCCCAATGGACAGATACGCAGTATTTT. As protein: CASSPQWTDTQYF.

This clonotype was seen many times. V gene TRBV6-2 or TRBV6-3 combines with J gene TRBJ2-6, with 7 bases identical to TRBD1. V shed 5 bases, J shed 2 bases, and the junction held 9 bases outside the gene matches. The CDR3 has 17 residues. The V gene's germline CDR1 is MNHEY and CDR2 SVGEGT. CDR3 sequence reads: CASSGDRVQTGANVLTF. CDR3 sequence (DNA): TGTGCCAGCAGTGGCGACAGGGTACAAACTGGGGCCAACGTCCTGACTTTC.

V gene TRBV24-1 combines with J gene TRBJ2-1; 9 bases match TRBD1. This CDR3 is 14 amino acids long. Trimming took 7 bases from V and 6 from J; bases not matched to a gene: 6. The germline V gene has CDR1 KGHDR and CDR2 SFDVKD. CDR3 bases: TGTGCCACCAGCCCGGGACAGGGCACCAATGAGCAGTTCTTC. It is translated as CATSPGQGTNEQFF.

The J gene is TRBJ2-1, the V gene TRBV29-1; weak D call: TRBD2 (5 bases). Germline assignment: CDR1 SQVTM and CDR2 ANQGSEA. The CDR3 loop spans 14 amino acids. V gave up 4 bases and J gave up 2 bases, with 12 bases separating them. The CDR3 sequence is CSVVSRAPYNEQFF. The CDR3 DNA is TGCAGCGTTGTGTCGCGGGCTCCCTACAATGAGCAGTTCTTC.

This clonotype was picked up a small number of times. This may stem from a read error, because a much larger clone lies one nucleotide away. This chain uses TRBV6-4 with TRBJ2-2; the D gene is possibly TRBD2 (5 bases). From germline, CDR1 is MRHNA and CDR2 SNTAGT. The V end lost 2 bases, the J end lost 4 bases, and 5 bases lay between the germline ends. The CDR3 contains 13 residues. CDR3 sequence: CASSDGSTGELFF. The CDR3, as DNA: TGTGCCAGCAGTGACGGGAGCACCGGGGAGCTGTTTTTT.

The chain has TRBV2 and TRBJ2-7; D unclear. With 6 bases removed from V and 3 bases from J, the gap between germline ends came to 15 bases. CDR3 size: 14 residues. Germline CDR1 is SNHLY and CDR2 is FYNNEI. CDR3 DNA: TGTGCCAGCAGCTCATTTCAAAGGGTCTACGAGCAGTACTTC. Protein: CASSSFQRVYEQYF.

The chain carries TRBV2 and TRBJ2-5; D may be TRBD1 or TRBD2 (5 bases each). This CDR3 spans 13 amino acids. V lost 5 bases to trimming and J lost 2 bases, with 9 bases between them. Germline CDR1 reads SNHLY; CDR2 reads FYNNEI. In nucleotides, the CDR3 is TGTGCCAGCAGTCTCGAGGGGCAAGAGACCCAGTACTTC. This sequence encodes CASSLEGQETQYF.